This T cell receptor (beta chain) was identified during a study of long-term antiretroviral therapy in people with HIV. Study-level points and caveats: ART adherence, viral resistance and therapy changes went unrecorded. ART-treated samples gained diversity yet remained below transplant donor controls. Controls had broader CDR3 length ranges than HIV repertoires did.

The run of the v3.0 immunoSEQ assay was at survey level. Profiled with immunoSEQ multiplex PCR; TCRdb holds only in-frame clones, not every one. The sample includes some 2,000 clones, around 88% of them seen just once. The CDR3 runs to 15 residues. V lost 3 bases to trimming and J lost 6 bases; unmatched junction nucleotides: 9. CDR1 is LNHDA and CDR2 is SQIVND in the germline V gene (reference sequence). A word on this clone: The target antigen is unknown.

The chain combines TRBV19 with TRBJ2-5; 8 nucleotides align to TRBD1. The TCR was taken from a woman between 50 and 59 years old with HIV. The sequences come from unsorted PBMCs, collected 0.7 years after starting antiretroviral therapy. CDR3 DNA: TGTGCCAGTAGTATGAAGCAGGGGGCGAAGAAGACCCAGTACTTC. Protein sequence: CASSMKQGAKKTQYF.